This T cell receptor (beta chain) was captured in a study of shared clonotypes between healthy human individuals. Study details: For every donor, three CD4 naive, three CD4 memory, two CD8 naive and one CD8 memory plates were used.

The CDR3 spans 15 residues. Germline CDR1 SGHNT, CDR2 YYREEE (reference sequence). The germline V and J ends were trimmed by 0 bases and 0 bases, with 9 bases remaining between them. Findings and limits, study-wide: Large sequencing depth failed to make sorted-subset sequencing complete, rarefaction showed.

Original processing notes: Filtering of immunoSEQ junctional sequences could not match full-length read filtering. Profiled with immunoSEQ multiplex PCR; TCRdb holds only in-frame clones, not every one. Clone size and V and J calls were adopted from that table, with D and trimming inferred from the DNA. The table includes approximately 2.4 million clones, roughly 95% detected once. Worth noting for this clone: The target antigen is unknown.

Donors were healthy HIV-negative adults without recently reported acute infections or vaccinations. The chain uses TRBV5-4 and TRBJ2-5; no reliable D call. The sample comprised naive CD4+ T cells sorted from blood. Subset defined: CD45RA+ positively selected. This TCR was sampled from a man aged 18 to 35 in good health. The CDR3 reads CASSLAQAHQETQYF. The CDR3 DNA follows: TGTGCCAGCAGCTTGGCCCAGGCCCACCAAGAGACCCAGTACTTC.